This T cell receptor (beta chain) was captured by sequencing in a study of human T cells and chemical hapten exposure. V lost 11 bases to trimming and J lost 4 bases; unmatched junction nucleotides: 7. Per the germline V gene, CDR1 is SGHAT and CDR2 is FQNNGV. The length of the CDR3 is 13 residues. Sample time point: pre-sensitization, week 0. Treatment denoted: therapeutic diphenylcyclopropenone sensitization with weekly scalp DPC. A single record per CDR3 protein comes from TCRdb applying MiXCR to the RACE reads. The profile shows 200,000 to 300,000 distinct CDR3 sequences, approximately 8.6% of them singletons.

The rearrangement uses TRBV11-2 and TRBJ2-1; TRBD2 matches 8 bases. The clonotype comes from a woman aged 40-49 years with alopecia areata. Some clones in this sample may be carry-over from other donors' samples. Sequenced material: whole blood, taken in connection with sensitization to the hapten diphenylcyclopropenone (DPC). The CDR3 DNA follows: TGTGCCGCCGGGAGGGAACTATACAATGAGCAGTTCTTC. This translates into CAAGRELYNEQFF.